The 5 T cell receptor beta chains in this list originate from one sample, sequenced in a study of cytomegalovirus exposure and HLA in healthy donors. The PCR had 60 Vbeta and 13 Jbeta primers. The assay was immunoSEQ multiplex PCR, and TCRdb's table has in-frame clones only and misses some. The data show under 200,000 clones, 80% to 90% seen once. Input material: PBMCs. These receptors were collected from a young man in good health and CMV-seronegative.

A single count supports this clone. The chain joins TRBV7-2 to TRBJ1-1, with D uncertain. CDR1 SGHTA and CDR2 FQGNSA come from the germline V gene. V lost 3 bases and J 6 bases, leaving 5 bases between the germline ends. The CDR3 loop spans 11 amino acids. The CDR3 DNA reads TGTGCCAGCAGCTTCGCAGCTGAAGCTTTCTTT. Its translation is CASSFAAEAFF.

This clone has only one observation. The CDR3 here is CASSPFFIREFSYGYTF. Here the CDR3 DNA reads TGTGCCAGCAGCCCCTTTTTCATTCGGGAGTTCAGCTATGGCTACACCTTC. The V call is TRBV7-9, the J call TRBJ1-2; no clear D. Trimming shortened V by 5 bases and J by 4 bases, and 23 bases separated the two germline ends. The CDR3 totals 17 residues. Per germline, CDR1 SEHNR and CDR2 FQNEAQ (reference sequence).

V and J are TRBV2 and TRBJ2-5; D not resolved. V was cut by 8 bases and J by 3 bases, with 7 bases left in between. Germline assignment: CDR1 SNHLY and CDR2 FYNNEI. CDR3 length equals 11 residues. The CDR3 nucleotides are TGTGCCAGCCTGTCAGAAGAGACCCAGTACTTC. It translates to CASLSEETQYF.

The chain carries TRBV19 and TRBJ1-5, with 8 bases identical to TRBD1. V lost 5 bases, J lost 6 bases, and 3 bases stayed unmatched. In germline, CDR1 is LNHDA, CDR2 SQIVND (reference sequence). The CDR3 extends over 13 amino acids. The CDR3 nucleotides are TGTGCCAGTAGTGCGACAGGGGTTCAGCCCCAGCATTTT. Translation gives CASSATGVQPQHF.

The gene calls are TRBV11-2 and TRBJ2-5, with a weak D call TRBD1 (6 bases). Trimming removed 2 bases at V and 2 bases at J, with 9 bases between. The length of the CDR3 is 14 residues. CDR1 SGHAT and CDR2 FQNNGV come from the germline V gene. CDR3: CASSLSRGQETQYF. CDR3 DNA sequence: TGTGCCAGCAGCTTAAGCAGGGGTCAAGAGACCCAGTACTTC.